This T cell receptor (beta chain) was found in a study of T cell responses to AZD1222 COVID-19 vaccine. General study findings and limits: Repertoires were obtained solely post-peak T cell response.

Measured with immunoSEQ multiplex PCR; TCRdb has only the in-frame clones, and not every one. The sample has about 86,000 clones, 88% seen once; the top ten hold less than 6%. This CDR3 has 14 residues. Germline CDR1 is SNHLY and CDR2 is FYNNEI. V was trimmed by 6 bases and J by 4 bases, leaving 12 bases between them. In the case of this clone: What it binds is unknown.

The material was peripheral blood, obtained on day 0 of AZD1222 vaccination. The sequence was obtained from an adult in good health. The chain links TRBV2 to TRBJ2-2; D might be TRBD2 (7 bases). CDR3 coding DNA: TGTGCCAGCAGGAGGGGGGGTGTCACCGGGGAGCTGTTTTTT. Its translation: CASRRGGVTGELFF.